The 23 T cell receptor beta chains below were found in one sample sequenced in a study of cytomegalovirus exposure and HLA in healthy donors. PCR employed 60 Vbeta and 13 Jbeta primers. The table came from immunoSEQ multiplex PCR; TCRdb's copy has only in-frame clones and leaves some out. There are 140,000 to 150,000 clones in the sample; approximately 65% occur only once, and around 6.3% lies in the top ten. The sequenced sample was PBMCs. Receptors originate from a woman aged 60-70 years in good health and CMV-seronegative.

V is TRBV5-1 and J is TRBJ2-2; 8 nucleotides agree with TRBD2. Germline CDR1 is SGHRS and CDR2 is YFSETQ. This CDR3 has 14 amino acids. V shed 6 bases and J 4 bases; nucleotides not matched to a gene: 5. The CDR3 DNA sequence: TGCGCCAGCAACTTAGCGGGATCCACCGGGGAGCTGTTTTTT. This gives the protein CASNLAGSTGELFF.

V is TRBV9 and J is TRBJ1-2; D gene uncertain. In germline, CDR1 is SGDLS, CDR2 YYNGEE. Trimming took 7 bases from V and 8 from J, leaving 18 bases between them. The CDR3 covers 13 residues. CDR3 bases: TGTGCCAGCGGCCCCCCTGGGAGAAGGGGCTACACCTTC. It translates to CASGPPGRRGYTF.

The chain couples TRBV7-9 to TRBJ1-2, with TRBD1 matching 9 bases. Germline V CDR1 and CDR2: SEHNR, FQNEAQ (reference sequence). There are 17 residues in the CDR3. Unmatched junction bases numbered 10, after V lost 0 bases and J lost 5 bases. CDR3 coding DNA: TGTGCCAGCAGCTTAGCGGGACAGGGTTCGCTCGGTTATGGCTACACCTTC. Translating gives CASSLAGQGSLGYGYTF.

CDR3 loop: CASSDGTVGRYGYTF. DNA for the CDR3: TGTGCCAGCAGTGATGGTACAGTGGGGCGCTATGGCTACACCTTC. The chain is built from TRBV6-4 and TRBJ1-2; tentatively, D is TRBD1 (5 bases). The CDR3 loop spans 15 amino acids. Trimming took off 3 bases at V and 4 bases at J, with 15 bases between the two ends. Per germline, CDR1 MRHNA and CDR2 SNTAGT.

The chain is built from TRBV19 and TRBJ1-5; 9 bases fit TRBD1. V trimming: 3 bases; J trimming: 6 bases; junction bases outside the gene matches: 12. Germline CDR1 LNHDA, CDR2 SQIVND (reference sequence). The CDR3 spans 17 residues. CDR3 sequence: CASSMRTGAPGGQPQHF. The CDR3 DNA follows: TGTGCCAGTAGTATGAGGACAGGGGCGCCTGGGGGTCAGCCCCAGCATTTT.

In this sample, this clone turned up a few times. The chain carries TRBV5-5 and TRBJ1-4; no definite D call. The CDR3 runs to 13 residues. Per germline, CDR1 SGHKS and CDR2 YYEKEE (reference sequence). The ends were cut back, 0 bases at V and 4 bases at J, with 4 bases in the middle. The CDR3 DNA reads as TGTGCCAGCAGCTTGGGCAGTAATGAAAAACTGTTTTTT. This encodes CASSLGSNEKLFF.

This clone was counted between two and nine times. The V and J genes are TRBV6-6 and TRBJ1-5; weak D call: TRBD1 (5 bases). This CDR3 is built from 14 residues. V shed 6 bases and J shed 1 base, with 10 bases lying between them. Germline V CDR1 and CDR2: MNHNY, SVGAGI (reference sequence). Here the CDR3 reads CASSGGGSNQPQHF. The CDR3 nucleotides read TGTGCCAGCAGCGGGGGGGGGAGCAATCAGCCCCAGCATTTT.

The V gene is TRBV2, the J gene TRBJ1-5; 8 bases agree with TRBD1. The germline CDR1 and CDR2 sequences are SNHLY and FYNNEI. The CDR3 consists of 15 residues. Trimming cost V 5 bases and J 4 bases; bases outside gene matches: 7. The CDR3 DNA follows: TGTGCCAGCAGTAGGGGACAGGATGCGAATCAGCCCCAGCATTTT. Its translation: CASSRGQDANQPQHF. The whole variable domain, filled in from reference TRBV2 and TRBJ1-5, reads EPEVTQTPSHQVTQMGQEVILRCVPISNHLYFYWYRQILGQKVEFLVSFYNNEISEKSEIFDDQFSVERPDGSNFTLKIRSTKLEDSAMYFCASSRGQDANQPQHFGDGTRLSIL.

The rearrangement uses TRBV9 and TRBJ2-3; 9 bases fit TRBD1. The CDR3 consists of 15 residues. V lost 3 bases, J lost 0 bases, and 2 bases stayed unmatched. Germline V CDR1 and CDR2: SGDLS, YYNGEE. CDR3 DNA: TGTGCCAGCAGCGAAGGACAGGGGAGCACAGATACGCAGTATTTT. Amino acid sequence: CASSEGQGSTDTQYF.

The chain recombines TRBV19 with TRBJ1-3; D uncertain. The V end was cut by 4 bases, the J end by 0 bases, with 13 bases between. The CDR3 spans 16 residues. The germline gives CDR1 LNHDA, CDR2 SQIVND (reference sequence). This CDR3 is CASSNRRQGSGNTIYF. Here the CDR3 DNA reads TGTGCCAGTAGTAACCGCCGACAAGGCTCTGGAAACACCATATATTTT.

This rearrangement joins TRBV11-2 to TRBJ2-3, with D tentatively TRBD2 (5 bases). CDR1 is SGHAT and CDR2 is FQNNGV in the germline V gene. The CDR3 extends over 17 amino acids. V was trimmed by 4 bases and J by 2 bases, leaving 19 bases between them. The CDR3 spells CASSSSPFGGFTDTQYF. In DNA form, the CDR3 reads TGTGCCAGCAGCTCCAGCCCGTTTGGCGGGTTCACAGATACGCAGTATTTT. The full variable domain, with the rest looked up from reference TRBV11-2 and TRBJ2-3, is EAGVAQSPRYKIIEKRQSVAFWCNPISGHATLYWYQQILGQGPKLLIQFQNNGVVDDSQLPKDRFSAERLKGVDSTLKIQPAKLEDSAVYLCASSSSPFGGFTDTQYFGPGTRLTVL.

The rearrangement uses TRBV9 and TRBJ1-5, with 7 bases identical to TRBD1. This CDR3 is built from 15 residues. The V gene's germline CDR1 is SGDLS and CDR2 YYNGEE. V shed 0 bases, J shed 8 bases, and the junction held 8 bases outside the gene matches. The CDR3 loop reads CASSVGVGGTEPQHF. In DNA, the CDR3 is TGTGCCAGCAGCGTAGGGGTAGGGGGCACGGAGCCCCAGCATTTT.

This clone has a single count. The rearrangement joins TRBV7-6 to TRBJ2-5, with TRBD1 identical over 11 bases. Germline V CDR1 and CDR2: SGHVS, FNYEAQ. J gave up 4 bases and V 3 bases, and 1 base lay outside the gene matches. This CDR3 has 14 residues. The CDR3 reads CASSLGTGGETQYF. The CDR3 bases are TGTGCCAGCAGCTTGGGGACAGGGGGAGAGACCCAGTACTTC.

The chain is built from TRBV25-1 and TRBJ2-7; tentative D call: TRBD1 (5 bases). The CDR3 runs 14 residues. Trimming stripped 9 bases from V and 3 bases from J, with 18 bases between. Looked up from germline, CDR1 is MGHDK and CDR2 is SYGVNS. In nucleotides, the CDR3 is TGTGCCAGATTAAAAGGGGCAGATATCTACGAGCAGTACTTC. This sequence encodes CARLKGADIYEQYF.

This clone has only one observation. The chain couples TRBV28 to TRBJ2-5, with a tentative D call TRBD2 (6 bases). The J call is in doubt because the DNA end fits TRBJ2-7 better. Germline CDR1 is MDHEN and CDR2 is SYDVKM. This CDR3 is built from 13 residues. The chain's CDR3 is CASSLAGSSEQYF. CDR3 nucleotide sequence: TGTGCCAGCAGTTTAGCGGGAAGTTCCGAGCAGTACTTC.

The chain has TRBV10-1 and TRBJ2-7, with D possibly matching TRBD2 (5 bases). V gave up 6 bases and J gave up 5 bases, with 17 bases separating them. This CDR3 region has 14 residues. CDR1 and CDR2 (germline): WNHNN, SYGVQD (reference sequence). The CDR3 DNA reads TGCGCCAGCAGAGACCGGGATTTAAGCCACGAGCAGTACTTC. Translation: CASRDRDLSHEQYF.

This clone showed up just a few times. This chain uses TRBV7-2 with TRBJ1-2; no clear D gene. The V gene's germline CDR1 is SGHTA and CDR2 FQGNSA. Trimming stripped 4 bases from V and 0 bases from J, with 12 bases between. CDR3 length: 15 residues. The CDR3 sequence: CASSSSTTTNYGYTF. The DNA of the CDR3 is TGTGCCAGCAGCTCTTCGACGACTACTAACTATGGCTACACCTTC.

The chain has TRBV6-1 and TRBJ2-1; TRBD2 agrees at 10 bases. The V gene end was trimmed by 2 bases and the J gene end by 6 bases; junction bases not matched to a gene: 10. This CDR3 contains 17 residues. Germline values: CDR1 MNHNS, CDR2 SASEGT. In DNA form, the CDR3 reads TGTGCCAGCAGTGAATATATCCCACTAGCGGGGAGCAATGAGCAGTTCTTC. It encodes CASSEYIPLAGSNEQFF.

The rearrangement joins TRBV6-1 to TRBJ1-2; no reliable D call. CDR3 length: 14 residues. In germline, CDR1 is MNHNS, CDR2 SASEGT. Trimming removed 2 bases at V and 2 bases at J, with 9 bases between. DNA of the CDR3: TGTGCCAGCAGTGAAAGAAGAGGGAACTATGGCTACACCTTC. Translation: CASSERRGNYGYTF.

V gene TRBV7-2 combines with J gene TRBJ2-7; D is possibly TRBD2 (5 bases). The length of the CDR3 is 13 residues. V shed 4 bases and J shed 7 bases, with 14 bases lying between them. Germline V CDR1 and CDR2: SGHTA, FQGNSA. CDR3: CASSWTLVGEQYF. CDR3 nucleotide sequence: TGTGCCAGCAGCTGGACTCTCGTGGGGGAGCAGTACTTC.

The J gene is TRBJ2-7, the V gene TRBV4-2; 7 bases fit TRBD2. Germline V CDR1 and CDR2: LGHNA, YNFKEQ. CDR3 size: 13 residues. V was clipped by 3 bases and J by 3 bases; unmatched bases: 2. The DNA of the CDR3 is TGTGCCAGCAGCCAGCCGGGGGGCTACGAGCAGTACTTC. Its protein is CASSQPGGYEQYF.

This clone was counted once. The gene calls are TRBV6-5 and TRBJ2-3, with D tentatively TRBD2 (7 bases). The germline V gene has CDR1 MNHEY and CDR2 SVGAGI. The CDR3 is 14 residues long. With 0 bases removed from V and 6 bases from J, the gap between germline ends came to 10 bases. The CDR3 DNA is TGTGCCAGCAGTTACTCAGGGGGGGCGGATACGCAGTATTTT. It specifies CASSYSGGADTQYF.

A note on this clone: Other DNA sequences in this sample translate to the same CDR3. This chain uses TRBV5-6 with TRBJ2-2; D is undetermined. The germline V gene encodes CDR1 SGHDT and CDR2 YYEEEE. V lost 3 bases and J 4 bases, leaving 4 bases between the germline ends. This CDR3 is 12 amino acids long. CDR3 bases: TGTGCCAGCAGCTCTATCACCGGGGAGCTGTTTTTT. Its protein product is CASSSITGELFF.